This record covers a single T cell receptor beta chain. The data belong to a study of T cells after yellow fever vaccination. Study conclusions and caveats: At day 0, almost all vaccine-responding clonotypes escaped detection in the sorted memory subsets. Though weaker, the secondary response peaked faster, on day 5 versus 15.

The CDR3 runs to 15 residues. The ends lost 3 bases at V and 6 bases at J; junction bases unmatched: 5. Germline V gene lookup returns CDR1 LGHNA and CDR2 YSLEER. TCRdb used MiXCR to reprocess the 5' RACE reads, holding one entry per CDR3 protein. The profile shows 30,000 or so distinct CDR3 sequences, approximately 6.6% of them singletons. The material sequenced was PBMCs, either bulk or a sorted T-cell subset (CD4+, CD8+, memory, or dextramer-sorted; not recorded which), taken on the day of the first yellow fever vaccination. The clonotype was recovered from a man between 18 and 29 years old who received the YFV17D yellow fever vaccine. The chain has TRBV4-3 and TRBJ2-1; 10 bases align to TRBD2. CDR3 sequence: CASSQPSGGVNEQFF. The CDR3 coding sequence is TGCGCCAGCAGCCAGCCCAGCGGGGGGGTCAATGAGCAGTTCTTC.